This T cell receptor beta chain was profiled in a study of CD4 T cells in relation to SARS-CoV-2 and coronaviruses. Naive and memory CD4+ T cell DNA was deep-sequenced without culture. TCRdb keeps only in-frame clones here, not all; method: immunoSEQ multiplex PCR. The table records about 38,000 clones, more than 75% of them present only once. Germline trimming cut 4 bases from V and 2 bases from J; bases unmatched to any gene: 10. Germline values: CDR1 SEHNR, CDR2 FQNEAQ (reference sequence). The CDR3 spans 16 residues. The rearrangement joins TRBV7-9 to TRBJ1-1; 7 bases map to TRBD1. Sequenced sample: memory CD4+ T cells from PBMCs. The TCR originated in an adult with COVID-19. CDR3 sequence: CASSSRQGWTNTEAFF. CDR3 bases: TGTGCCAGCAGCTCCCGACAGGGATGGACTAACACTGAAGCTTTCTTT.